The clone carrying this T cell receptor (beta chain) was seen at least ten times. What it binds is not known. This entry is derived from a study of post-analysis software for immune sequencing data. Points from the study as a whole: Five TRBV segments, including TRBV5-6, TRBV5-1 and TRBV20-1, were more frequent in patients than controls. The study found significantly lower normalized Chao1 diversity in multiple sclerosis patients than in controls.

The authors incorporated unique molecular identifiers into the TCR beta cDNA libraries. Input of about 0.85 to 10 million T cells yielded approximately 500,000 cDNA molecules. TCRdb reprocessed the PCR reads with MiXCR, giving one entry per CDR3 protein. The table shows hundreds of thousands of distinct CDR3 sequences, with 25% to 30% occurring only once. CDR3 length: 15 residues. V shed 0 bases, J shed 6 bases, and the junction held 5 bases outside the gene matches. Germline CDR1 reads SGHRS; CDR2 reads YFSETQ. The TCR originated in a girl aged 10 to 17 with multiple sclerosis. The gene calls are TRBV5-1 and TRBJ2-1; 8 bases line up with TRBD1. The source material was blood. CDR3 residues: CASSLVRTGSNEQFF. The DNA of the CDR3 is TGCGCCAGCAGCTTGGTTAGGACAGGGTCCAATGAGCAGTTCTTC.